These T cell receptor beta chains were read from a single sample in a study of cytomegalovirus exposure and HLA in healthy donors. Here immunoSEQ multiplex PCR was the method, and the copy in TCRdb shows in-frame clones only, minus some. The sample yields about 52,000 clones, approximately 72% seen once. The sample comprised PBMCs. These receptor sequences come from a woman aged 50 to 60 in good health and CMV-seronegative. The CDR3 runs from the conserved cysteine through the conserved F or W.

TRBJ2-3 | TRBV2 | CASGADGGRADTQYF
TRBJ2-5 | TRBV15 | CATSREGGQQETQYF
TRBJ1-1 | TRBV6-4 | CASSEGHGLGVEAFF
TRBJ1-6 | TRBV28 | CASSRGPGYNSPLHF
TRBJ2-7 | TRBV5-1 | CASSLPGTGGGEQYF
TRBJ1-1 | TRBV19 | CASSIGRNTEAFF
TRBJ2-5 | TRBV5-1 | CASSLGLAGGWNQETQYF
TRBJ2-1 | TRBV7-6 | CASKRLAGTGNEQFF
TRBJ2-3 | TRBV28 | CASSLSASGTQYF
TRBJ2-3 | TRBV19 | CASSMAVRTDTQYF
TRBJ1-4 | TRBV2 | CASSDGENSEKLFF
TRBJ2-1 | TRBV28 | CASSLLGDNFNEQFF
TRBJ1-6 | TRBV30 | CAWSGTGGSPLHF
TRBJ1-2 | TRBV28 | CASRNLRGPYREGDYGYTF
TRBJ2-7 | TRBV28 | CASSPGGSSYEQYF
TRBJ2-1 | TRBV29-1 | CSVGRGAGDEQFF
TRBJ1-6 | TRBV6-1 | CASERVADSPLHF
TRBJ2-1 | TRBV18 | CASSKGQGNEQFF
TRBJ2-4 | TRBV6-5 | CAGPKGVYIQYF
TRBJ1-5 | TRBV29-1 | CSVAGNNQPQHF
TRBJ2-1 | TRBV7-9 | CASSSLGDEQFF
TRBJ2-7 | TRBV6-1 | CASSGYSYEQYF
TRBJ1-4 | TRBV6-5 | CASSYSKGGEEKLFF
TRBJ1-1 | TRBV7-9 | CSSSLRDSENTEAFF
TRBJ2-1 | TRBV19 | CASSMTTARVQFF
TRBJ2-7 | TRBV6-6 | CASSPSGGPLEQYF
TRBJ1-1 | TRBV25-1 | CASSSRGEAFF
TRBJ1-6 | TRBV20-1 | CSTAASTLHF
TRBJ1-2 | TRBV7-6 | CASSPRGFNYGYTF
TRBJ2-2 | TRBV4-2 | CASSHLAGGGTGELFF
TRBJ2-7 | TRBV18 | CASSPIQGAPRRMYF
TRBJ2-5 | TRBV29-1 | CSGWEGGETQYF
TRBJ1-3 | TRBV6-6 | CASRSSSNSGNTIYF
TRBJ2-1 | TRBV6-6 | CATSSYNEQFF
TRBJ1-5 | TRBV28 | CASSLTGQPQHF
TRBJ1-2 | TRBV21-1 | CASSKVPGTEINYGYTF
TRBJ2-3 | TRBV7-8 | CASMGRISTDTQYF
TRBJ2-1 | TRBV4-2 | CASSQGTSGNNEQFF
TRBJ2-1 | TRBV11-1 | CASSSGQGAGEQFF
TRBJ2-7 | TRBV6-6 | CASSYGAGRGGEQYF
TRBJ2-1 | TRBV5-1 | CASSLGEGEQFF
TRBJ1-1 | TRBV28 | CASSLGVRSTEAFF
TRBJ2-3 | TRBV13 | CASSLRVTGDGGDTQYF
TRBJ2-1 | TRBV5-1 | CASSPDSYNEQFF
TRBJ1-1 | TRBV29-1 | CSGGGPTEAFF
TRBJ1-5 | TRBV4-3 | CASSQEWRGGNQPQHF
TRBJ2-6 | TRBV19 | CASTPRRSGANVLTF